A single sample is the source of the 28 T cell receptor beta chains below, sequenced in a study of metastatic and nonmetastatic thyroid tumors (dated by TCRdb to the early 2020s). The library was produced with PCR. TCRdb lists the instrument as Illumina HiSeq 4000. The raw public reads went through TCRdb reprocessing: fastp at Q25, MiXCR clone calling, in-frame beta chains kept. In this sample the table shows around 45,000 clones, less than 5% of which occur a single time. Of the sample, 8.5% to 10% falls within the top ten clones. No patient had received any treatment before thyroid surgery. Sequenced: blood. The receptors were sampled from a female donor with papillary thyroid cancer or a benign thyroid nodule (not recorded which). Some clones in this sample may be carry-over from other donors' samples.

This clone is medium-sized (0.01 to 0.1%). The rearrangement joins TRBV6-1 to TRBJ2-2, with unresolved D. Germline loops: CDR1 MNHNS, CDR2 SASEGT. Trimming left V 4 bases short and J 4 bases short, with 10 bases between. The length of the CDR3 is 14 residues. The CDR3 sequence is CASSGRLGTGELFF. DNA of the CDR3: TGTGCCAGCAGTGGGCGTTTGGGCACCGGGGAGCTGTTTTTT.

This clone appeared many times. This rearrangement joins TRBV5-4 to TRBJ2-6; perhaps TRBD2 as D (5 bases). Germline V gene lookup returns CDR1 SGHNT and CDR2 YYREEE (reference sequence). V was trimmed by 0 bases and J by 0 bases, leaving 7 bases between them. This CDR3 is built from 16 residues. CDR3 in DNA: TGTGCCAGCAGCTTGGCGGACTCCTCTGGGGCCAACGTCCTGACTTTC. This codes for CASSLADSSGANVLTF.

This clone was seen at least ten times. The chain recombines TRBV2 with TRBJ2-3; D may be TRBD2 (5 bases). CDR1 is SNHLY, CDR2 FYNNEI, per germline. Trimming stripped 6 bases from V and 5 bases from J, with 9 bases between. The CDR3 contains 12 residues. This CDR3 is CASSAGIDTQYF. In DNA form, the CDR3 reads TGTGCCAGCAGCGCCGGGATAGATACGCAGTATTTT.

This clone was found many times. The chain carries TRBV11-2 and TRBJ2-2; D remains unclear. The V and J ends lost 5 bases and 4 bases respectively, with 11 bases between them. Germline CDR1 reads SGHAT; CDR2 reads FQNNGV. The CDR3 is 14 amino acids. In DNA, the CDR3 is TGTGCCAGCAGCCCGACGGGTGGCACCGGGGAGCTGTTTTTT. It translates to CASSPTGGTGELFF.

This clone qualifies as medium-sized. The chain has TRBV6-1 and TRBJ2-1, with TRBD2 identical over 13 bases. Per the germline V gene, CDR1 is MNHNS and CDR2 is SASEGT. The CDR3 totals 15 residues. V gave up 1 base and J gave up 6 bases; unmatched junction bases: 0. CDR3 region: CASSEGTSGSNEQFF. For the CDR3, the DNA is TGTGCCAGCAGTGAAGGGACTAGCGGGAGCAATGAGCAGTTCTTC.

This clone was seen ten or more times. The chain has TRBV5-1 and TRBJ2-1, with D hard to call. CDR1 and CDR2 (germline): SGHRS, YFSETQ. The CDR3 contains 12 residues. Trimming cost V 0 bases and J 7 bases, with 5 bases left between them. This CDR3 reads CASSLVLNEQFF. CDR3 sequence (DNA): TGCGCCAGCAGCTTGGTACTTAATGAGCAGTTCTTC.

In DNA, the CDR3 is TGTGCCAGCAGTGAACGAGGAGGGGGCTGCACCGGGGAGCTGTTTTTT. Translating it yields CASSERGGGCTGELFF. The J gene is TRBJ2-2, the V gene TRBV2, with D tentatively TRBD1 (7 bases). Trimming cost V 2 bases and J 4 bases, with 14 bases left between them. Per the germline V gene, CDR1 is SNHLY and CDR2 is FYNNEI. The CDR3 has 16 residues.

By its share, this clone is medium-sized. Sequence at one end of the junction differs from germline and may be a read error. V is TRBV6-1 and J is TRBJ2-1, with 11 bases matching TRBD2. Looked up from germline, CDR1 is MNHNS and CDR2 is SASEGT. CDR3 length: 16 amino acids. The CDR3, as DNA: TGTGCCAGCAGCGAAGAGGTAGCGGGAGGGGGAGATGAGCAGTTCTTC. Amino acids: CASSEEVAGGGDEQFF.

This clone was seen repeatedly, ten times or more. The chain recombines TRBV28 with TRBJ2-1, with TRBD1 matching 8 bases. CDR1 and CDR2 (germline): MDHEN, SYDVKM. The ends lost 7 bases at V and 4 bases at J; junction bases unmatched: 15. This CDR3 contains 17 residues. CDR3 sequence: CASTPGTVQGDYNEQFF. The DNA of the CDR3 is TGTGCCAGCACCCCAGGAACGGTACAGGGGGATTACAATGAGCAGTTCTTC.

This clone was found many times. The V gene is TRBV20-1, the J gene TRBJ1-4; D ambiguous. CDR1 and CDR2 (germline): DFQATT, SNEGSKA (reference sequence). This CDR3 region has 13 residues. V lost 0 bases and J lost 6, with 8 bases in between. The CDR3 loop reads CSARDIQDEKLFF. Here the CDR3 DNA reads TGCAGTGCTAGAGACATCCAGGATGAAAAACTGTTTTTT.

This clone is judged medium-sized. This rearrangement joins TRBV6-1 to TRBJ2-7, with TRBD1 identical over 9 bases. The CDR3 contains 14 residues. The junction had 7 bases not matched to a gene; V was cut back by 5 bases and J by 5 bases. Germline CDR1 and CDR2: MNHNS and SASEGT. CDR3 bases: TGTGCCAGCAGTACTGGGACAGGGAGAAACGAGCAGTACTTC. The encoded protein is CASSTGTGRNEQYF.

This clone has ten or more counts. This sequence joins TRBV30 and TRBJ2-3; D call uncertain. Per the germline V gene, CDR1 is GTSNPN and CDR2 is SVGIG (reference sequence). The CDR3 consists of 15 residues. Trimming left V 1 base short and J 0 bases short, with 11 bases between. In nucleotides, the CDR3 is TGTGCCTGGAGTGGAAGGAGTGCTAGCACAGATACGCAGTATTTT. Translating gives CAWSGRSASTDTQYF. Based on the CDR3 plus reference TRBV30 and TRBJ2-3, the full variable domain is SQTIHQWPATLVQPVGSPLSLECTVEGTSNPNLYWYRQAAGRGLQLLFYSVGIGQISSEVPQNLSASRPQDRQFILSSKKLLLSDSGFYLCAWSGRSASTDTQYFGPGTRLTVL.

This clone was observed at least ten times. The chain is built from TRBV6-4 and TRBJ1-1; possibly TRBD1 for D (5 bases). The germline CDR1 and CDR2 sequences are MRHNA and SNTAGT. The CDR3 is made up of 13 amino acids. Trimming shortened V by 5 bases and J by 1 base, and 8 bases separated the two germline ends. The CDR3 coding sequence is TGTGCCAGCAGTCCGGGGCCGAACACTGAAGCTTTCTTT. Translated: CASSPGPNTEAFF.

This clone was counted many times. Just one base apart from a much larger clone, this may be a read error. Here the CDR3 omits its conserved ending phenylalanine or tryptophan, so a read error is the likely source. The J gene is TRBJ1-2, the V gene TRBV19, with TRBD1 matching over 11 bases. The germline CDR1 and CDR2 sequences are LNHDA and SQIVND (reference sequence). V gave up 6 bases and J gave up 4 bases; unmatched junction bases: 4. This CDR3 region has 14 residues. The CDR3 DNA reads TGTGCCAGTAGCCCTGGGACAGGGGGCTATGGCTACACCATC. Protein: CASSPGTGGYGYTI.

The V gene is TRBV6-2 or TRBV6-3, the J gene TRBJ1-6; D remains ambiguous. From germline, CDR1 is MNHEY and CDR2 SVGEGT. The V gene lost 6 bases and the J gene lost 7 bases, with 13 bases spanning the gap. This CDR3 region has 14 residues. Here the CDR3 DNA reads TGTGCCAGCAGCGGGCGAACGGGCAATTCACCCCTCCACTTT. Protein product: CASSGRTGNSPLHF.

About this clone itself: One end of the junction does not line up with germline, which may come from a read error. The CDR3 here is CASSVAAIQDTQYF. In DNA, the CDR3 is TGTGCCAGCAGCGTAGCGGCAATTCAAGATACCCAGTACTTC. The rearrangement joins TRBV9 to TRBJ2-5; D is unresolved. The CDR3 runs 14 residues. The germline V gene has CDR1 SGDLS and CDR2 YYNGEE. Based on the CDR3 plus reference TRBV9 and TRBJ2-5, the full variable domain is DSGVTQTPKHLITATGQRVTLRCSPRSGDLSVYWYQQSLDQGLQFLIQYYNGEERAKGNILERFSAQQFPDLHSELNLSSLELGDSALYFCASSVAAIQDTQYFGPGTRLLVL.

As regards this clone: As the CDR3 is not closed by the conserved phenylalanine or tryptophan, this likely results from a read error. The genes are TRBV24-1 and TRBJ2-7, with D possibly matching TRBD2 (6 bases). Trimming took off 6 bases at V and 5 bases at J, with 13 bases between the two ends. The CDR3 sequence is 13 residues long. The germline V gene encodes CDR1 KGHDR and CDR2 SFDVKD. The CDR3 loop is CATSIGSFHEQYS. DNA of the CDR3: TGTGCCACCAGTATCGGGAGTTTCCACGAGCAGTACTCC.

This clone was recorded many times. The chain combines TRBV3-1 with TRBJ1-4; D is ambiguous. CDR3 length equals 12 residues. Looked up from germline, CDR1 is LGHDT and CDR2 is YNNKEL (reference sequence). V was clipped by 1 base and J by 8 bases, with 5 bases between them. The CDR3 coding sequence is TGTGCCAGCAGCCAAGTTCAGGAAAAACTGTTTTTT. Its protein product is CASSQVQEKLFF.

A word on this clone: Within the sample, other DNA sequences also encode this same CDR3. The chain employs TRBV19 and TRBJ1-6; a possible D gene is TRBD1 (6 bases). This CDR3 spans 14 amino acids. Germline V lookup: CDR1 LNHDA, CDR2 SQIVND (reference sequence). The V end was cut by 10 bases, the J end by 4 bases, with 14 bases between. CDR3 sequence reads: CATRPGQYNSPLHF. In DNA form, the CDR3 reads TGTGCCACCCGACCGGGACAATATAATTCACCCCTCCACTTT.

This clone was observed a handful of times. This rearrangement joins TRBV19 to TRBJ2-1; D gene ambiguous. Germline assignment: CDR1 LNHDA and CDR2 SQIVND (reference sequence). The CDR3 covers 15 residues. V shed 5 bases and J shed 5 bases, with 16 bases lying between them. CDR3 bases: TGTGCCAGTAGTCAAGGACCCCTCGAGCACAATGAGCAGTTCTTC. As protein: CASSQGPLEHNEQFF.

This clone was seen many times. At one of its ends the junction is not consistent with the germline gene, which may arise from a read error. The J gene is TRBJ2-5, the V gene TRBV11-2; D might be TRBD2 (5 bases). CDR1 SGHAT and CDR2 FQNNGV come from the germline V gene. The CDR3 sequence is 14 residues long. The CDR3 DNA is TGTGCCAGCAGCCTCCGAGCGGTCCAAAAGACCCAGTACTTC. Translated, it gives CASSLRAVQKTQYF.

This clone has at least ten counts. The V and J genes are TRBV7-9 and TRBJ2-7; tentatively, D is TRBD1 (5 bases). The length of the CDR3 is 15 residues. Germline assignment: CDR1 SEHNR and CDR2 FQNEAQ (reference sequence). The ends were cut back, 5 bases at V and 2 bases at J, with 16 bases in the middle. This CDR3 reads CASSPTGQGTYEQYF. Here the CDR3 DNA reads TGTGCCAGCAGCCCCACCGGGCAGGGAACCTACGAGCAGTACTTC.

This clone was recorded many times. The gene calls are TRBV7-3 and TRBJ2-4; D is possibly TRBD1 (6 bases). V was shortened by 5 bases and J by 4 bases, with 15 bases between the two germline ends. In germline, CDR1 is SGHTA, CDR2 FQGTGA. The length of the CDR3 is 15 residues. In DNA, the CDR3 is TGTGCCAGCAGCATAATCACGGGACAAAAAAACATTCAGTACTTC. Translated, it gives CASSIITGQKNIQYF.

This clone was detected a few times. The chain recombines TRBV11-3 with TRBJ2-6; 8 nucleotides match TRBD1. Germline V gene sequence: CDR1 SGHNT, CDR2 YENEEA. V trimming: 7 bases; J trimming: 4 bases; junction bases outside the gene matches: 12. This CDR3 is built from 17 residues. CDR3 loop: CASNPGQGSGGANVLTF. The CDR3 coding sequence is TGTGCCAGCAACCCCGGACAGGGTTCGGGGGGGGCCAACGTCCTGACTTTC.

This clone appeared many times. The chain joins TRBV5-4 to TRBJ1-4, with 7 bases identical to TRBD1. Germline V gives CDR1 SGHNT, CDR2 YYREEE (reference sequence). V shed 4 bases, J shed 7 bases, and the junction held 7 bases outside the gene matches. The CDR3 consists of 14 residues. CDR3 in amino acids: CASSAGTVGEKLFF. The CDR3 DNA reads TGTGCCAGCAGCGCCGGGACAGTGGGTGAAAAACTGTTTTTT.

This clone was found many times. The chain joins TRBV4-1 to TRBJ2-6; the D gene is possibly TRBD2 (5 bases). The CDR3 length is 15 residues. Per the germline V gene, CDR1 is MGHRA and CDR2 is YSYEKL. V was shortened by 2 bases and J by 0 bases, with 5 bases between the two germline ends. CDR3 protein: CASSQTSSGANVLTF. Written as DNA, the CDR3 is TGCGCCAGCAGCCAAACTAGCTCTGGGGCCAACGTCCTGACTTTC.

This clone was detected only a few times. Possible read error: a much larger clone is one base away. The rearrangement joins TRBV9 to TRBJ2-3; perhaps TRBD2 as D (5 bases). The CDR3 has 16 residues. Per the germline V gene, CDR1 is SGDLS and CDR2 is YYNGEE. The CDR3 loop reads CASSALEAIDTDTQYF. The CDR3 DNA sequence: TGTGCTAGCAGCGCACTAGAGGCCATTGACACAGATACGCAGTATTTT.

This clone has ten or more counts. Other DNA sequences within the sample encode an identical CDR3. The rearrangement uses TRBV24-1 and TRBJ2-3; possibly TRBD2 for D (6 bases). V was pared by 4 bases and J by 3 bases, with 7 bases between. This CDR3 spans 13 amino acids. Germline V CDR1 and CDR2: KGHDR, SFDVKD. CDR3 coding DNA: TGTGCCACCAGTGAACGGGGGACAGATACGCAGTATTTT. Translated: CATSERGTDTQYF.